Here is one TCR beta chain with its context. Study processing details: Reference gene primer amplification in the assay estimated nucleated cell counts. Profiled with immunoSEQ multiplex PCR; TCRdb holds only in-frame clones, not every one. V, J and clone size are those of that table, while D and trimming were read from the DNA. This table holds some 150,000 clones, approximately 86% found once. There are 16 residues in the CDR3. Germline-derived CDR1 and CDR2 are SGHRS and YFSETQ. Trimming at V came to 1 base and at J to 0 bases, leaving 5 bases not matched to a gene. This specimen belongs to a study of blood T cell repertoires in COVID-19. Overall study: Researchers got acute and convalescent COVID-19 samples from the United States, Italy and Spain.

The rearrangement uses TRBV5-1 and TRBJ2-3; TRBD1 aligns across 7 bases. Material: peripheral blood. This TCR was recovered from a woman between 55 and 75 years old with acute or convalescent COVID-19. In DNA, the CDR3 is TGCGCCAGCAGCTTGACAGGGGTCCCTAGCACAGATACGCAGTATTTT. Translated, it gives CASSLTGVPSTDTQYF.